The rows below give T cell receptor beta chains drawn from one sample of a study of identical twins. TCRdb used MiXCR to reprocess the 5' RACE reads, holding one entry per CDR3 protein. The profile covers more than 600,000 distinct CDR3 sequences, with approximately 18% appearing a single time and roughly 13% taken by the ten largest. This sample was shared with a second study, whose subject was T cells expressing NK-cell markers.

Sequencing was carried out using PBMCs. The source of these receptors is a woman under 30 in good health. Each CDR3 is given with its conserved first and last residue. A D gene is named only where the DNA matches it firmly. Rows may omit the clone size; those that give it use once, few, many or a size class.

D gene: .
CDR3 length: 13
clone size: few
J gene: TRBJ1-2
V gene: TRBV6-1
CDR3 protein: CASSEARQAGYTF
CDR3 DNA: TGTGCCAGCAGTGAAGCGCGCCAAGCTGGCTACACCTTC

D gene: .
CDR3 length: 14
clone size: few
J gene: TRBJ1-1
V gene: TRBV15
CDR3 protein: CATSRDRLNTEAFF
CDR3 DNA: TGTGCCACCAGCAGAGATCGCCTGAACACTGAAGCTTTCTTT

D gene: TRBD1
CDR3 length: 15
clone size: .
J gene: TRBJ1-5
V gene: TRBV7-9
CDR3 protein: CASSPTGDSNQPQHF
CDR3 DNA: TGTGCCAGCAGCCCTACAGGGGATAGCAATCAGCCCCAGCATTTT

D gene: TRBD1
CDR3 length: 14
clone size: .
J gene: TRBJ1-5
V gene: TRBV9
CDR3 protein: CASSDDRGFQPQHF
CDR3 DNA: TGTGCCAGCAGCGACGACAGGGGGTTTCAGCCCCAGCATTTT

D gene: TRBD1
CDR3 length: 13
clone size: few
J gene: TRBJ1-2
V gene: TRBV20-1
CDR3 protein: CSARDSTGGGYTF
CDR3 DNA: TGCAGTGCTAGAGATTCGACAGGGGGTGGCTACACCTTC

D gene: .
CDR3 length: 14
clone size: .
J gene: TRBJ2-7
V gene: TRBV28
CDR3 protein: CASSLKTGSYEQYF
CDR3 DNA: TGTGCCAGCAGTTTAAAGACAGGAAGCTACGAGCAGTACTTC

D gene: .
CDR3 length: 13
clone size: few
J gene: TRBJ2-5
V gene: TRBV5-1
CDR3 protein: CASRPPSQETQYF
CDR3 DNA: TGCGCCAGCAGACCGCCTAGCCAAGAGACCCAGTACTTC

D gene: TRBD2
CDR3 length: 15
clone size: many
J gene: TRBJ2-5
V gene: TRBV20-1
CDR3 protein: CSASTSGGTQETQYF
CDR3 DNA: TGCAGTGCTTCGACTAGCGGGGGGACCCAAGAGACCCAGTACTTC

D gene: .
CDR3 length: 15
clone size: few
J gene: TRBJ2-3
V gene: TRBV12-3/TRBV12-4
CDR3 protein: CASSLGRFSTDTQYF
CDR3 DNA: TGTGCCAGCAGTTTAGGAAGGTTTAGCACAGATACGCAGTATTTT

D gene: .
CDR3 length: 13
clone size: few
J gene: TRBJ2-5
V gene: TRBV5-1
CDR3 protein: CASSFSPGETQYF
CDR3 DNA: TGTGCCAGCAGTTTTAGCCCCGGAGAGACCCAGTACTTC

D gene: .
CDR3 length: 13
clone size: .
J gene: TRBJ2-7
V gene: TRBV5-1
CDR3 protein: CASSLATLYEQYF
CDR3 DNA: TGCGCCAGCAGCTTGGCTACCCTCTACGAGCAGTACTTC

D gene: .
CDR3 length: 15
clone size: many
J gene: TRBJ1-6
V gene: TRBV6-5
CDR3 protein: CASSYAISLSSPLHF
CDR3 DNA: TGTGCCAGCAGTTACGCAATATCGTTGAGTTCACCCCTCCACTTT

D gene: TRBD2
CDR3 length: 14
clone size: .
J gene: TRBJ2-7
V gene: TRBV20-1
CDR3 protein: CSASVAGGYYEQYF
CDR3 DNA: TGCAGTGCTAGTGTAGCGGGAGGGTACTACGAGCAGTACTTC

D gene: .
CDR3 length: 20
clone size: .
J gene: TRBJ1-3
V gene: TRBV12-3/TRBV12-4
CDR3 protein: CASSYVPTGTSTTSGNTIYF
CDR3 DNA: TGTGCCAGCAGTTACGTGCCAACCGGGACGTCAACGACCTCTGGAAACACCATATATTTT

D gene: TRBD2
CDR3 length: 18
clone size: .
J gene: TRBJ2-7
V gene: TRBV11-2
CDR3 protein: CASSPRTSVRRSSYEQYF
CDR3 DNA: TGTGCCAGCAGCCCACGGACTAGCGTTCGCCGGAGCTCCTACGAGCAGTACTTC

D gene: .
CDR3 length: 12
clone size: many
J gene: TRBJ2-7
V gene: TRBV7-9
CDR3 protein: CASSTRGDEQYF
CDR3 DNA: TGTGCCAGCAGCACCAGGGGTGACGAGCAGTACTTC